This TCR beta chain was found in a study of T cells after yellow fever vaccination. About the research overall: The SMART-Seq v4 Ultra Low Input method served to prepare the low-cell-number fractions. Study-wide results and limits: Reappearing after the booster were most of the clones from primary vaccination (around 95% CD4, 85% to 90% CD8). Secondary responses were weaker yet peaked faster, day 5 versus 15.

This clonotype came up many times. Its antigen remains unidentified. The study made its TCR cDNA through 5'RACE template switching. That step introduced a universal primer site along with UMIs. TCRdb reanalysed the 5' RACE reads using MiXCR and keeps one entry per CDR3 protein. There are about 240,000 distinct CDR3 sequences in the sample; more than 3.5% occur only once, and about a fifth lies in the top ten. J was trimmed by 3 bases and V by 6 bases; bases with no gene match: 5. This CDR3 contains 14 residues. Germline V CDR1 and CDR2: MGHRA, YSYEKL. This chain joins TRBV4-1 and TRBJ2-5, with TRBD2 matching over 9 bases. This receptor was taken from a man aged 18 to 35 who received the YFV17D yellow fever vaccine. The sample in question was PBMCs, obtained 15 days after the yellow fever booster vaccination. The DNA for the CDR3 is TGCGCCAGCAGTTATATAGCGGGGGAAGAGACCCAGTACTTC. Translating gives CASSYIAGEETQYF.